This paragraph reports one T cell receptor (beta chain). The target antigen is unknown. Subsets obtained from CD4+ cells comprised CD45RA+ naive and CD45RA-negative memory cells. Sequenced by immunoSEQ multiplex PCR; TCRdb stores in-frame clones only, minus some. Here the sample spans about 2.3 million clones, approximately 95% being singletons. These data belong to a study of shared clonotypes between healthy human individuals. This CDR3 spans 13 amino acids. In germline, CDR1 is MDHEN, CDR2 SYDVKM. Trimming cost V 5 bases and J 6 bases, with 13 bases left between them. The study, taken as a whole, reports: Incomplete sequencing of sorted subsets was indicated by rarefaction despite large depth. Clonotypes which were not shared had lower generation probabilities than clonotypes that all four donors shared.

Sample: naive CD4+ T cells from PBMCs. The subset is: CD45RA+ positively selected. The TCR originated in a man in his late teens or twenties in good health. Some clones in this sample may be carry-over from other donors' samples. This sequence joins TRBV28 and TRBJ1-1, with a tentative D call TRBD1 (6 bases). This CDR3 reads CASSNPGEAEAFF. Written as DNA, the CDR3 is TGTGCCAGCAGTAACCCAGGGGAAGCTGAAGCTTTCTTT.